This T cell receptor (beta chain) was sequenced in a study of shared clonotypes between healthy human individuals. Study background: Ranging from 18 to 49 in age, donors were a couple of women and three men.

Profiling relied on immunoSEQ multiplex PCR, and the TCRdb table lists in-frame clones only, not all of them. The repertoire consists of around 990,000 clones, with approximately 77% occurring once and the leading ten covering 0.89%. Remarks on this clone: The antigen remains unidentified.

Study conclusions and caveats: Several donors had around 5% of their naive CD4 clonotypes in common. Donors were few, which limited the genetic and exposure-history diversity represented.

Germline CDR1 reads SGHRS; CDR2 reads YFSETQ. With 4 bases clipped from V and 7 bases from J, the junction kept 2 bases outside the gene matches. The CDR3 runs to 14 residues. What was sequenced was memory CD4+ T cells from PBMCs. Subset meaning: CD45RA-negative fraction. This chain uses TRBV5-1 with TRBJ1-4, with 12 bases lining up with TRBD1. This clonotype was sampled from a man between 18 and 29 years old in good health. Some clones in this sample may be carry-over from other donors' samples. The CDR3 DNA sequence: TGCGCCAGCAGCCCGGGACAGGGGGCTGAAAAACTGTTTTTT. Protein: CASSPGQGAEKLFF.